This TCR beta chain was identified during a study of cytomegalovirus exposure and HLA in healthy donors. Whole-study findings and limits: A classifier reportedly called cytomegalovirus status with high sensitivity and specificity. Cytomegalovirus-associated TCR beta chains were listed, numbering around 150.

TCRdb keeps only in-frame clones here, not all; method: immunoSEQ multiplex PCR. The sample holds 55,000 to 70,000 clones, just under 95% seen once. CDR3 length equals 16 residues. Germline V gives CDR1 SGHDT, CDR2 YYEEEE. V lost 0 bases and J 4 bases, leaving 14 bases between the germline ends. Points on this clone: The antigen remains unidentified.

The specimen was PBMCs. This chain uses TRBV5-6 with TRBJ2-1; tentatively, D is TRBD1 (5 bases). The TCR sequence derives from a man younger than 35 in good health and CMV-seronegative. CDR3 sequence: CASSLARQGPYNEQFF. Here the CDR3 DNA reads TGTGCCAGCAGCTTGGCCCGGCAGGGCCCTTACAATGAGCAGTTCTTC.